These 14 T cell receptor beta chains share one sample of origin, sequenced in a study of beta chain features in type 1 diabetes. Study-level results: TCRB CDR3s from Type 1 diabetes patients were moderately but significantly shorter in all four CD4+ subsets.

The investigators reverse transcribed all of the isolated RNA, so they sequenced expressed TCRB transcripts. The protocol was immunoSEQ multiplex PCR, while the TCRdb copy is restricted to in-frame clones and leaves out a portion. The sample lists some 330,000 clones, around 12% occurring once. These receptors' antigens are unknown. Sequences were obtained from naive CD4+ T cells from blood. The receptors originated from a woman aged 18-29 years with type 1 diabetes.

J is TRBJ2-5 and V is TRBV5-1; D might be TRBD2 (6 bases). CDR1 SGHRS and CDR2 YFSETQ come from the germline V gene. The V end lost 4 bases, the J end lost 4 bases, and 11 bases lay between the germline ends. The CDR3 length is 13 residues. Here the CDR3 reads CASSALATETQYF. The CDR3 nucleotides read TGCGCCAGCAGCGCGCTAGCGACAGAGACCCAGTACTTC.

In this sample, this clone turned up a few times. V usage is TRBV11-2 and J usage is TRBJ1-4, with a possible D match to TRBD1 (6 bases). V dropped 4 bases and J dropped 8 bases, with 23 bases sitting between them. The CDR3 covers 17 residues. CDR1 and CDR2 (germline): SGHAT, FQNNGV. This CDR3 is CASSSQLHRAPWEKLFF. The CDR3 DNA sequence: TGTGCCAGCAGCTCCCAACTTCACAGGGCCCCGTGGGAAAAACTGTTTTTT.

V usage is TRBV29-1 and J usage is TRBJ2-1, with 11 nucleotides matching TRBD2. In germline, CDR1 is SQVTM, CDR2 ANQGSEA. The CDR3 runs 14 residues. With V trimmed by 3 bases and J by 6 bases, 4 bases remained unmatched. DNA of the CDR3: TGCAGCGTTGACACTAGCGGGAGTCGCAATGAGCAGTTCTTC. It is translated as CSVDTSGSRNEQFF.

V usage is TRBV30 and J usage is TRBJ1-5; 7 bases are a match to TRBD1. J lost 7 bases, V lost 1 base, and 4 bases had no gene match. Per the germline V gene, CDR1 is GTSNPN and CDR2 is SVGIG (reference sequence). The CDR3 consists of 13 residues. The CDR3 is CAWSGQGAQPQHF. Here the CDR3 DNA reads TGTGCCTGGAGTGGACAGGGCGCCCAGCCCCAGCATTTT.

This clone was recorded a few times. This chain links TRBV7-2 with TRBJ2-1; 9 bases fit TRBD2. The CDR3 extends over 15 amino acids. Germline CDR1 SGHTA, CDR2 FQGNSA. V shed 6 bases, J shed 7 bases, and the junction held 10 bases outside the gene matches. This CDR3 reads CASSPKREALNEQFF. CDR3 nucleotide sequence: TGTGCCAGCAGTCCAAAGCGGGAGGCCCTTAATGAGCAGTTCTTC.

This clone was seen more than once but under ten times. The V and J genes are TRBV7-2 and TRBJ2-7; no clear D. CDR1 is SGHTA and CDR2 is FQGNSA in the germline V gene. The CDR3 contains 13 residues. Trimming shortened V by 5 bases and J by 0 bases, and 8 bases separated the two germline ends. In DNA form, the CDR3 reads TGTGCCAGCAGCAGCCGGTACTCCTACGAGCAGTACTTC. Translated, it gives CASSSRYSYEQYF.

V is TRBV5-1 and J is TRBJ2-7, with TRBD1 as a possible D gene (5 bases). V lost 2 bases and J lost 3, with 9 bases in between. This CDR3 has 13 amino acids. Looked up from germline, CDR1 is SGHRS and CDR2 is YFSETQ. The CDR3 region is CASSLRQNYEQYF. The CDR3, as DNA: TGCGCCAGCAGCTTACGACAGAACTACGAGCAGTACTTC.

This clone was seen more than once but under ten times. V usage is TRBV14 and J usage is TRBJ2-1; 7 positions match TRBD1. This CDR3 is 15 amino acids long. From germline, CDR1 is SGHDN and CDR2 FVKESK. V was clipped by 4 bases and J by 3 bases; unmatched bases: 6. The CDR3 protein is CASSPLGQVYNEQFF. CDR3 DNA sequence: TGTGCCAGCAGCCCCCTTGGACAGGTCTACAATGAGCAGTTCTTC.

The chain couples TRBV5-4 to TRBJ2-1; TRBD1 matches 9 bases. The germline CDR1 and CDR2 sequences are SGHNT and YYREEE (reference sequence). CDR3 length: 15 amino acids. Losses at the gene ends were 5 bases for V and 3 bases for J; bases not matched to a gene: 6. The CDR3 nucleotides are TGTGCCAGCAGGTCGACAGGGGGGAACTACAATGAGCAGTTCTTC. It encodes CASRSTGGNYNEQFF.

This clone was recorded a few times. CDR3 DNA: TGCAGCGCCGTAGCAGCGGGAACGCGCACAGATACGCAGTATTTT. Residues: CSAVAAGTRTDTQYF. V is TRBV29-1 and J is TRBJ2-3, with 7 bases that match TRBD2. Per germline, CDR1 SQVTM and CDR2 ANQGSEA. This CDR3 has 15 amino acids. V dropped 7 bases and J dropped 1; count of bases not matched to a gene: 11.

This chain uses TRBV18 with TRBJ2-1, with 7 bases lining up with TRBD1. Trimming removed 5 bases from V and 1 base from J; junction bases left unmatched: 5. Germline loops: CDR1 KGHSH, CDR2 LQKENI. CDR3 size: 15 residues. CDR3 nucleotide sequence: TGTGCCAGCTCATCCACAGGGGTTTCCTACAATGAGCAGTTCTTC. As protein: CASSSTGVSYNEQFF.

This clone was counted only a few times. Other DNA sequences in this sample translate to the same CDR3. V gene TRBV7-2 combines with J gene TRBJ2-7; 10 bases line up with TRBD2. The V gene's germline CDR1 is SGHTA and CDR2 FQGNSA. V shed 4 bases and J 4 bases; nucleotides not matched to a gene: 1. This CDR3 spans 13 amino acids. The CDR3 reads CASSSAGGYEQYF. In DNA form, the CDR3 reads TGTGCCAGCAGCTCAGCGGGGGGGTACGAGCAGTACTTC. The full variable domain, rest sourced from reference TRBV7-2 and TRBJ2-7, is GAGVSQSPSNKVTEKGKDVELRCDPISGHTALYWYRQSLGQGLEFLIYFQGNSAPDKSGLPSDRFSAERTGGSVSTLTIQRTQQEDSAVYLCASSSAGGYEQYFGPGTRLTVT.

This clone was counted only a few times. The V and J genes are TRBV15 and TRBJ1-3; D may be TRBD1 (6 bases). The CDR3 has 17 amino acids. V gave up 2 bases and J gave up 0 bases, with 14 bases separating them. From germline, CDR1 is LNHNV and CDR2 YYDKDF (reference sequence). The CDR3 bases are TGTGCCACCAGCAGACCGACAGGTCTACGCTCTGGAAACACCATATATTTT. Translating gives CATSRPTGLRSGNTIYF.

The rearrangement uses TRBV12-5 and TRBJ2-5; maybe TRBD2 (6 bases). V was cut by 5 bases and J by 4 bases, with 14 bases left in between. This CDR3 spans 14 amino acids. Germline CDR1 and CDR2: LGHNT and FRNRAP. This chain's CDR3 is CASGPAAGPETQYF. The CDR3, as DNA: TGTGCTAGTGGTCCCGCGGCGGGGCCAGAGACCCAGTACTTC.